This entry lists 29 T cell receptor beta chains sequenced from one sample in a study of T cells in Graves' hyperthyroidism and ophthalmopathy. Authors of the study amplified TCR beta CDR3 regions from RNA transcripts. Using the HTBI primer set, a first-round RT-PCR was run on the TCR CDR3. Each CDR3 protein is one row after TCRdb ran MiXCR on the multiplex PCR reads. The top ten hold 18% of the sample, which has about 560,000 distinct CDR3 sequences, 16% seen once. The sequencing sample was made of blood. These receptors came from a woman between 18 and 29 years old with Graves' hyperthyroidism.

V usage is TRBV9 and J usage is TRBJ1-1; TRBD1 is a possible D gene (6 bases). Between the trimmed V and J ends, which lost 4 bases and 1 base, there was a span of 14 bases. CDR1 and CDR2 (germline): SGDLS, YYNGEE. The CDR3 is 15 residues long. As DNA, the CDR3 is TGTGCCAGCAGCATCACAGCAGGGGCGAACACTGAAGCTTTCTTT. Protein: CASSITAGANTEAFF.

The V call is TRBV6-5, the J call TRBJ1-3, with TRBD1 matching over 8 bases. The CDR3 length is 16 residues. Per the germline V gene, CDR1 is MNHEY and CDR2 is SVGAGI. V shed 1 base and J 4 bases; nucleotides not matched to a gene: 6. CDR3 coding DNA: TGTGCCAGCAGTTACTTCGGACAGGGAATCGGAAACACCATATATTTT. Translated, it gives CASSYFGQGIGNTIYF.

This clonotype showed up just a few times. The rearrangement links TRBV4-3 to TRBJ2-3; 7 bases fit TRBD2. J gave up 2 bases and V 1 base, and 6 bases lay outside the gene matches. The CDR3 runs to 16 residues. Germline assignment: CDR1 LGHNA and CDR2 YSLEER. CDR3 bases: TGCGCCAGCAGCCAAGTTCTGGCGGGGGTCACAGATACGCAGTATTTT. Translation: CASSQVLAGVTDTQYF.

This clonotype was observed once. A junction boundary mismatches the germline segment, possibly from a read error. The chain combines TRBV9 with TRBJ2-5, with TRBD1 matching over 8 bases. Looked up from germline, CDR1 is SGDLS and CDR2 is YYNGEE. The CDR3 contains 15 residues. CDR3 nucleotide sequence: TGCGCCAGCAGCGCAACAGGGGGGCTAGTTGAGACCCAGTACTTC. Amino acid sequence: CASSATGGLVETQYF.

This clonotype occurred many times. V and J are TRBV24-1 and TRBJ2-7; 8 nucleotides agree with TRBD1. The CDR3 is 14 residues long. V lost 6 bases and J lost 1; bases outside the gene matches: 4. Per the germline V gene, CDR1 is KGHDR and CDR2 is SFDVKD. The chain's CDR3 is CATSLGQGSYEQYF. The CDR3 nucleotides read TGTGCCACCAGTCTTGGACAGGGATCCTACGAGCAGTACTTC.

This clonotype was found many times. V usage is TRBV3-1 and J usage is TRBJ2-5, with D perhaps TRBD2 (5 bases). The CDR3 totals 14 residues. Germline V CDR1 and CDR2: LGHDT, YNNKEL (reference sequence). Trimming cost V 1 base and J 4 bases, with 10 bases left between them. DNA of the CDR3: TGTGCCAGCAGCCAAGGTCGGGCGGGAGAGACCCAGTACTTC. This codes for CASSQGRAGETQYF.

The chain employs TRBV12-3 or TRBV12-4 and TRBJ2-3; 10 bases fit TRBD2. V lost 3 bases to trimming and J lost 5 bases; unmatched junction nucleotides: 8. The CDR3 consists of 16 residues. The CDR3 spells CASSLKAGGPKDTQYF. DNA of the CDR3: TGTGCCAGCAGTTTGAAAGCGGGGGGGCCGAAAGATACGCAGTATTTT.

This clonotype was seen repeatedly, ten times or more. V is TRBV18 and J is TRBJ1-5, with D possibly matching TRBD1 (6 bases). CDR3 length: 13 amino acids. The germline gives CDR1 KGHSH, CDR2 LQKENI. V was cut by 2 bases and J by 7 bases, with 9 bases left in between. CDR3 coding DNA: TGTGCCAGCTCACCAGGGGGCGAGCAGCCCCAGCATTTT. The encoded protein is CASSPGGEQPQHF.

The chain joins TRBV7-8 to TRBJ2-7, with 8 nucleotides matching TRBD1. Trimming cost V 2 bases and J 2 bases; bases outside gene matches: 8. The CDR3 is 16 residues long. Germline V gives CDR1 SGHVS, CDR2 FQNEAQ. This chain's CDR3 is CASSLWGDRRPYEQYF. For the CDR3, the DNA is TGTGCCAGCAGCTTATGGGGGGACAGGAGACCCTACGAGCAGTACTTC.

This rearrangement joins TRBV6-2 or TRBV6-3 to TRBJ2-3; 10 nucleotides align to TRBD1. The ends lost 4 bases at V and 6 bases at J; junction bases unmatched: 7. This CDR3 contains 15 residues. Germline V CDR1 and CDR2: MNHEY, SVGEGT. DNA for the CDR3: TGTGCCAGCAGTTCGGGACAGGGGTCCCTGGATACGCAGTATTTT. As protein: CASSSGQGSLDTQYF.

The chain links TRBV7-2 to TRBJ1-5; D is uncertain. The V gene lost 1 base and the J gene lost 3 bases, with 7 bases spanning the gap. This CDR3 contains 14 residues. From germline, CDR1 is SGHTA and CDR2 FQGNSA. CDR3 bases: TGTGCCAGCAGCTTAGGTCGCATCAATCAGCCCCAGCATTTT. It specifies CASSLGRINQPQHF.

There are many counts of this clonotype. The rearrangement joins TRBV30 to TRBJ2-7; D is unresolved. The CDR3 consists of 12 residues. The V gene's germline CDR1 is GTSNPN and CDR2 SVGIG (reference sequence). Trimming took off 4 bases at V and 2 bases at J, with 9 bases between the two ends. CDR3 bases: TGTGCCTGGACGGAAGGAACCTACGAGCAGTACTTC. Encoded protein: CAWTEGTYEQYF.

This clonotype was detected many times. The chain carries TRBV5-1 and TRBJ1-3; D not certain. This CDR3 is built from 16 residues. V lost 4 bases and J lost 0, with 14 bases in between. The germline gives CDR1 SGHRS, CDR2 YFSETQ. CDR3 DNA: TGCGCCAGCAGCCTGGAGCCCTTGGGCTCTGGAAACACCATATATTTT. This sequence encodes CASSLEPLGSGNTIYF.

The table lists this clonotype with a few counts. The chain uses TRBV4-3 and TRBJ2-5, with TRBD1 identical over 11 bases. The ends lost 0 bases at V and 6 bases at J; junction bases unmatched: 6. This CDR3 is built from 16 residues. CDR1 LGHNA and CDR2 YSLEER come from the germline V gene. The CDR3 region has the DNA TGCGCCAGCAGCCAAGAACGGACAGGGGGCGCAAAGACCCAGTACTTC. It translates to CASSQERTGGAKTQYF.

This CDR3 reads CASSPLGGGQPQHF. Written as DNA, the CDR3 is TGTGCCAGCTCACCACTGGGTGGAGGTCAGCCCCAGCATTTT. The rearrangement joins TRBV18 to TRBJ1-5, with no clear D. Between the trimmed V and J ends, which lost 1 base and 6 bases, there was a span of 10 bases. Germline CDR1 KGHSH, CDR2 LQKENI. This CDR3 spans 14 amino acids.

This CDR3 is CASSLHGQGGETQYF. As DNA, the CDR3 is TGTGCCAGCAGCTTACATGGACAGGGCGGTGAGACCCAGTACTTC. This rearrangement joins TRBV7-9 to TRBJ2-5, with 8 bases lining up with TRBD1. Germline CDR1 is SEHNR and CDR2 is FQNEAQ (reference sequence). This CDR3 comprises 15 residues. V trimming: 2 bases; J trimming: 5 bases; junction bases outside the gene matches: 7.

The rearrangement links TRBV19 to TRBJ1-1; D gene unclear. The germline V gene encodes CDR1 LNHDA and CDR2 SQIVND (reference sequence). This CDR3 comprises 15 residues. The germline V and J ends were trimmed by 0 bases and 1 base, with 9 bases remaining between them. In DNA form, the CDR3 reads TGTGCCAGTAGTATAGACCCGGTTCCGAACACTGAAGCTTTCTTT. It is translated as CASSIDPVPNTEAFF.

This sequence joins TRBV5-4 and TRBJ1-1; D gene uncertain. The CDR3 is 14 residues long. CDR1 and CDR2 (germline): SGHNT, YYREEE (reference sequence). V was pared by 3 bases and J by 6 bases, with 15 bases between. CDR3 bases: TGTGCCAGCAGCTCCGCGCCTTCGGGTTCTGAAGCTTTCTTT. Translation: CASSSAPSGSEAFF.

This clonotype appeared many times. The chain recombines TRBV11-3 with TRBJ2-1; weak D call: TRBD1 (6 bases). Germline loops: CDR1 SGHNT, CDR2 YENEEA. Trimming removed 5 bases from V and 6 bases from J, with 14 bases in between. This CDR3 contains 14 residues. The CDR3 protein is CASSTFTGTNEQFF. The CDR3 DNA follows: TGTGCCAGCAGCACCTTCACAGGGACCAATGAGCAGTTCTTC.

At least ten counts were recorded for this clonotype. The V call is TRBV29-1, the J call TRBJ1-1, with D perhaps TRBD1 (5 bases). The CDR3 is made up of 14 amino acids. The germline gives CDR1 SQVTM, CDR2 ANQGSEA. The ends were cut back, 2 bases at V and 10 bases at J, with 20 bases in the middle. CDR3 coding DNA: TGCAGCGTTGAACACCGGGACGGCTTATTGGGAGCTTTCTTT. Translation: CSVEHRDGLLGAFF.

The CDR3, as DNA: TGCAGCGTTGAACTAGCCGGGAAAGAGACCCAGTACTTC. Its translation: CSVELAGKETQYF. The chain is built from TRBV29-1 and TRBJ2-5, with a tentative D call TRBD2 (5 bases). CDR3 length: 13 residues. Looked up from germline, CDR1 is SQVTM and CDR2 is ANQGSEA. Trimming removed 2 bases from V and 3 bases from J, with 10 bases in between.

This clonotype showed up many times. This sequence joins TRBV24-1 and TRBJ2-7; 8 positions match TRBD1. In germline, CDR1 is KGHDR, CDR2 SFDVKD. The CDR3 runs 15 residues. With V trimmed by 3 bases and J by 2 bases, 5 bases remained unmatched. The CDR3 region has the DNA TGTGCCACCAGTGATCCCGCAGGGGGCCCCTACGAGCAGTACTTC. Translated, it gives CATSDPAGGPYEQYF.

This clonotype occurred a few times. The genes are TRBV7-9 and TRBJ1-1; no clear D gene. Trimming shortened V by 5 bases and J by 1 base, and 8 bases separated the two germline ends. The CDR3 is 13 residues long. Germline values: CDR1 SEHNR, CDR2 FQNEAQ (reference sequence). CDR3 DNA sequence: TGTGCCAGCAGCATAACAGCGAACACTGAAGCTTTCTTT. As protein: CASSITANTEAFF.

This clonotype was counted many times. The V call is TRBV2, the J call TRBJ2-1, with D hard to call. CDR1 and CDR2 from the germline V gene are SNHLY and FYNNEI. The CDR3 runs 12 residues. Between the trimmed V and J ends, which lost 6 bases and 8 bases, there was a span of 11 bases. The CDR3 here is CASRRRADEQFF. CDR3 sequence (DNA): TGTGCCAGCAGGCGGAGAGCCGATGAGCAGTTCTTC.

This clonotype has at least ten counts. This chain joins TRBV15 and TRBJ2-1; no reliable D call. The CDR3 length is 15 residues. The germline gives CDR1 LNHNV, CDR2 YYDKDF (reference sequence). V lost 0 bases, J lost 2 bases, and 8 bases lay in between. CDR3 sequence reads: CATSRDSNAYNEQFF. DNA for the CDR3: TGTGCCACCAGCAGAGATTCGAATGCCTACAATGAGCAGTTCTTC.

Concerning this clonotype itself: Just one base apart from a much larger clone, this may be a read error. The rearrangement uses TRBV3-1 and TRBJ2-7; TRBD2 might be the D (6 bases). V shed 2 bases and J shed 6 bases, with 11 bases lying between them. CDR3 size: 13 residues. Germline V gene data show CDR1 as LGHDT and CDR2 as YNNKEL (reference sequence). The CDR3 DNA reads TGTGCCAGCAGCCAACGACTAGTTGTCGAGCAGTACTTC. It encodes CASSQRLVVEQYF.

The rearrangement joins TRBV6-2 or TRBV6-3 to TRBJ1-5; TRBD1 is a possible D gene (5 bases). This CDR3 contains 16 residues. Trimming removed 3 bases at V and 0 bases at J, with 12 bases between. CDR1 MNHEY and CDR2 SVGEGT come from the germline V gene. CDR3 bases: TGTGCCAGCAGTTATCGGGGGACCCTTAGCAATCAGCCCCAGCATTTT. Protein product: CASSYRGTLSNQPQHF.

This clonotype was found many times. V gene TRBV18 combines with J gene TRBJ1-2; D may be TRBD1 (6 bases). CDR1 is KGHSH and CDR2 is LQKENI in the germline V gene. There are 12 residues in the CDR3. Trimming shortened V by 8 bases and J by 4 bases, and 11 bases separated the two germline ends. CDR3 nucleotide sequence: TGTGCCAGCAGCCCGGACAGCTATGGCTACACCTTC. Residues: CASSPDSYGYTF. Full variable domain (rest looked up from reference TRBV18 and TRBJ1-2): NAGVMQNPRHLVRRRGQEARLRCSPMKGHSHVYWYRQLPEEGLKFMVYLQKENIIDESGMPKERFSAEFPKEGPSILRIQQVVRGDSAAYFCASSPDSYGYTFGSGTRLTVV.

In DNA form, the CDR3 reads TGCAGCGTTGTTGCTTATCCCTACGAGCAGTACTTC. Its protein product is CSVVAYPYEQYF. J is TRBJ2-7 and V is TRBV29-1; D is unclear. The CDR3 consists of 12 residues. Germline V lookup: CDR1 SQVTM, CDR2 ANQGSEA. The V end was cut by 4 bases, the J end by 2 bases, with 9 bases between.